The rows below give T cell receptor beta chains drawn from one sample of a study of CD4 and CD8 cells across lung adenocarcinoma regions. Each CDR3 protein gets one entry after TCRdb re-called the PCR reads with MiXCR. The sample includes 15,000 to 20,000 distinct CDR3 sequences, 50% of them seen just once. Sequenced: CD8+ T cells from the margin of a lung tumor. Receptor source: a male donor with lung adenocarcinoma. The CD4 and CD8 labels of this study may be unreliable. Both conserved end residues are part of each CDR3. A D gene is named only where the DNA matches it firmly. Where a row states a size, it is once, few, many or the class of an expanded clone; other rows omit it.

CDR3nt	CDR3aa	v_gene	abundance	j_gene	d_gene
TGTGCCAGCAGGGTCGACAGGACCCAAGAGACCCAGTACTTC	CASRVDRTQETQYF	TRBV6-1	NA	TRBJ2-5	NA
TGCGCCAGCAGCCGCAGCGGGAGGGCCAAGGGGCAGTTCTTC	CASSRSGRAKGQFF	TRBV4-1	NA	TRBJ2-1	TRBD2
TGTGCCAGCAGGGAAGAAGGGGGGCGTGACCAAAACATTCAGTACTTC	CASREEGGRDQNIQYF	TRBV6-1	NA	TRBJ2-4	NA
TGTGCCAGCAGTCTACGGTTACTTGACGTTCAGTACTTC	CASSLRLLDVQYF	TRBV27	many	TRBJ2-4	NA
TGTGCCAGCGGTCCGGGACAGGGGGCCCAAGAGACGCAGTATTTT	CASGPGQGAQETQYF	TRBV12-3/TRBV12-4	NA	TRBJ2-3	TRBD1
TGTGCCAGCAGTGAATTGGTGAGCGAGCAGTACTTC	CASSELVSEQYF	TRBV6-1	once	TRBJ2-7	NA
TGTGCCAGCTCTCGTGTAAATCCATCCCACCCGAGCTCCTACGAGCAGTACTTC	CASSRVNPSHPSSYEQYF	TRBV27	NA	TRBJ2-7	NA
TGCAGTGCTCCCCTTCAGCCCTACGAGCAGTACTTC	CSAPLQPYEQYF	TRBV20-1	NA	TRBJ2-7	NA
TGTGCCAGCAGTTACTCGATTTACCGGGAGGGGGATCGGGGGGAGCAGTACTTC	CASSYSIYREGDRGEQYF	TRBV6-5	many	TRBJ2-7	TRBD2
TGCCGCAGCTCGGGGCCAGGGGCCGAAAATATTCAGTACTTC	CRSSGPGAENIQYF	TRBV10-1	NA	TRBJ2-4	NA
TGTGCCAGCAGCTTAGAAGTGGGGGCTAATGAAAAACTGTTTTTT	CASSLEVGANEKLFF	TRBV7-6	medium-sized	TRBJ1-4	NA
TGCGCCAGCAGCAAAGGACTAGCGGGAGGTACCACAGATACGCAGTATTTT	CASSKGLAGGTTDTQYF	TRBV5-1	many	TRBJ2-3	TRBD2
TGTGCCAGCAGCGACCTAGCGGAGGGGGTCACCGGGGAGCTGTTTTTT	CASSDLAEGVTGELFF	TRBV7-6	few	TRBJ2-2	NA
TGTGCCAGCAGGGGACTAGGGCCTAACTCGAAGACCTACGAGCAGTACTTC	CASRGLGPNSKTYEQYF	TRBV12-3/TRBV12-4	few	TRBJ2-7	TRBD2
TGTGCCAGAAGCCCCAGACTAGCGGGAGGTTGCGAGCAGTACTTC	CARSPRLAGGCEQYF	TRBV5-3	many	TRBJ2-7	TRBD2
TGTGCCAGCAGCGGTAGGGGGCGTCTTGGTGAAAAACTGTTTTTT	CASSGRGRLGEKLFF	TRBV3-1	NA	TRBJ1-4	TRBD1
TGTGCCAGCAGTTTACCAACAGGAGCGAGATACGAGCAGTTCTTC	CASSLPTGARYEQFF	TRBV28	once	TRBJ2-1	NA
TGTGGCGGCTCGGGGCCGGGAGCCAAAAACACTCAGTACTTC	CGGSGPGAKNTQYF	TRBV28	NA	TRBJ2-4	NA
TGTGCCAGCAGTTACTCGCAGGCCCCTAGCAATGAGCAGTTCTTC	CASSYSQAPSNEQFF	TRBV6-5	many	TRBJ2-1	NA